This TCR beta chain was obtained from a study of CD8 T cells in ankylosing spondylitis. The length of the CDR3 is 13 residues. V was trimmed by 6 bases and J by 3 bases, leaving 15 bases between them. Per germline, CDR1 DFQATT and CDR2 SNEGSKA (reference sequence). From the 5' RACE reads, TCRdb called clonotypes with MiXCR, one entry per CDR3 protein. The repertoire holds roughly 69,000 distinct CDR3 sequences, with approximately 5.3% as singletons. Many counts were recorded for this clonotype. This chain uses TRBV20-1 with TRBJ2-7; perhaps TRBD2 as D (5 bases). The TCR was taken from a male donor with ankylosing spondylitis or in good health (not recorded which). Sequencing was performed on blood, either unsorted or a sorted T cell fraction (not recorded which). The CDR3 region has the DNA TGCAGTGCCCCCTCCCTCACTAGCTACGAGCAGTACTTC. Translation gives CSAPSLTSYEQYF.